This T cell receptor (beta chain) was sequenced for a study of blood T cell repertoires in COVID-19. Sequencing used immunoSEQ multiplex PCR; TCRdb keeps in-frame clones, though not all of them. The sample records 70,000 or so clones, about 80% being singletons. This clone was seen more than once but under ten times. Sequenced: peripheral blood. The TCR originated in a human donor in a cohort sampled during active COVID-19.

In nucleotides, the CDR3 is TGTGCCACCAGCAGAGGGGGCGCGGGAATGCAGCCCCAGCATTTT. Its translation: CATSRGGAGMQPQHF. The chain links TRBV15 to TRBJ1-5; the D gene is possibly TRBD1 (5 bases). Looked up from germline, CDR1 is LNHNV and CDR2 is YYDKDF (reference sequence). With 1 base removed from V and 7 bases from J, the gap between germline ends came to 14 bases. The CDR3 is 15 amino acids. Drawing the rest from reference TRBV15 and TRBJ1-5, the complete variable domain is DAMVIQNPRYQVTQFGKPVTLSCSQTLNHNVMYWYQQKSSQAPKLLFHYYDKDFNNEADTPDNFQSRRPNTSFCFLDIRSPGLGDTAMYLCATSRGGAGMQPQHFGDGTRLSIL.